A selection of T cell receptor beta chains follows, all from one sample in a study of blood T cell repertoires in COVID-19. TCRdb's table, derived via immunoSEQ multiplex PCR, lists solely in-frame clones and lacks some. The sample lists around 450,000 clones; about nine tenths were seen once. What was sequenced was PBMCs or T cells enriched from blood (not recorded which). All receptors come from a woman aged 18-30 years who had recovered from COVID-19. CDR3s include the opening cysteine and the closing phenylalanine or tryptophan. A D gene is named only where the DNA matches it firmly. Clone size is not always given. Where it is, it says once, few, many or a class for expanded clones.

TRBV2	TRBJ2-5	TRBD2	-	TGTGCCAGCACTGCGCTAGCGGGGGGAGAGACCCAGTACTTC	CASTALAGGETQYF
TRBV3-1/TRBV3-2	TRBJ2-3	TRBD2	-	TGTGCCAGCAGCCGACGGACTAGCGGGGGTGCAGATACGCAGTATTTT	CASSRRTSGGADTQYF
TRBV4-1	TRBJ1-6	-	-	TGCGCCAGCAGCCCATCACAGGTCTATAATTCACCCCTCCACTTT	CASSPSQVYNSPLHF
TRBV6-5	TRBJ2-1	TRBD1	once	TGTGCCAGCCCCCGAGGACAGGGATACAATGAGCAGTTCTTC	CASPRGQGYNEQFF
TRBV10-2	TRBJ1-1	-	once	TGCGCCAGCAGTGACGGCAGGTGGAACACTGAAGCTTTCTTT	CASSDGRWNTEAFF
TRBV6-2/TRBV6-3	TRBJ2-2	TRBD2	-	TGTGCCAGCAGTCCCTGGCGGGGGGGTACCGGGGAGCTGTTTTTT	CASSPWRGGTGELFF
TRBV28	TRBJ2-6	TRBD1	-	TGTGCCAGCGCTCCCTGGGGACAGGGATCTGGGGCCAACGTCCTGACTTTC	CASAPWGQGSGANVLTF
TRBV3-1/TRBV3-2	TRBJ1-5	-	once	TGTGCCAGCGCCCAGGGGAGAGGGGGCAATCAGCCCCAGCATTTT	CASAQGRGGNQPQHF
TRBV28	TRBJ1-5	TRBD1	-	TGTGCCAGCAGCTTTTATGGGACAGGGGATGGGGATCAGCCCCAGCATTTT	CASSFYGTGDGDQPQHF
TRBV7-9	TRBJ2-1	TRBD1	-	TGTGCCAGCAGCAAGACAGGGGGCGATGAGCAGTTCTTC	CASSKTGGDEQFF
TRBV6-6	TRBJ2-5	TRBD1	-	TGTGCCAGCAGTCATACCCTGGGACAGCTAACACTTGGGGAGACCCAGTACTTC	CASSHTLGQLTLGETQYF